A single sample is the source of the 2 T cell receptor beta chains below, sequenced in a study of siplizumab effects on memory and regulatory T cells. Produced via immunoSEQ multiplex PCR; TCRdb's table is partial and in-frame only. The table includes approximately 65,000 clones, roughly 78% detected once. The sample taken for sequencing was memory CD4+ T cells sorted from blood. The receptor source for this set is a human donor in good health.

The CDR3 nucleotides read TGCGCCAGCAGCCAAGAATCTATAATAGCCAAAAACATTCAGTACTTC. Translating it yields CASSQESIIAKNIQYF. V is TRBV4-1 and J is TRBJ2-4; D remains unclear. CDR3 length: 16 amino acids. Between the trimmed V and J ends, which lost 0 bases and 0 bases, there was a span of 9 bases. Germline V lookup: CDR1 MGHRA, CDR2 YSYEKL.

The V call is TRBV30, the J call TRBJ2-3; TRBD1 or TRBD2 may be the D gene (6 bases each). CDR1 is GTSNPN, CDR2 SVGIG, per germline (reference sequence). CDR3 length equals 14 residues. The V end was cut by 3 bases, the J end by 2 bases, with 12 bases between. The CDR3 protein is CAWSQGRDTDTQYF. CDR3 sequence (DNA): TGTGCCTGGAGCCAGGGGCGGGACACAGATACGCAGTATTTT. Together with reference TRBV30 and TRBJ2-3, the CDR3 gives the full variable domain: SQTIHQWPATLVQPVGSPLSLECTVEGTSNPNLYWYRQAAGRGLQLLFYSVGIGQISSEVPQNLSASRPQDRQFILSSKKLLLSDSGFYLCAWSQGRDTDTQYFGPGTRLTVL.